This T cell receptor (beta chain) was retrieved from a study of T cell changes during pregnancy in multiple sclerosis. Measured with immunoSEQ multiplex PCR; TCRdb has only the in-frame clones, and not every one. The repertoire holds approximately 100,000 clones, with about 91% as singletons. The CDR3 is 14 residues long. Germline CDR1 MNHNS, CDR2 SASEGT. V shed 7 bases and J 4 bases; nucleotides not matched to a gene: 4. The material was peripheral blood, obtained in the second trimester of pregnancy. The TCR originated in a female donor with multiple sclerosis, enrolled in a pregnancy study. The V call is TRBV6-1, the J call TRBJ2-1; 10 bases line up with TRBD2. In DNA, the CDR3 is TGTGCCAGCATAAGCGGGAGGGTTTACAATGAGCAGTTCTTC. This gives the protein CASISGRVYNEQFF.